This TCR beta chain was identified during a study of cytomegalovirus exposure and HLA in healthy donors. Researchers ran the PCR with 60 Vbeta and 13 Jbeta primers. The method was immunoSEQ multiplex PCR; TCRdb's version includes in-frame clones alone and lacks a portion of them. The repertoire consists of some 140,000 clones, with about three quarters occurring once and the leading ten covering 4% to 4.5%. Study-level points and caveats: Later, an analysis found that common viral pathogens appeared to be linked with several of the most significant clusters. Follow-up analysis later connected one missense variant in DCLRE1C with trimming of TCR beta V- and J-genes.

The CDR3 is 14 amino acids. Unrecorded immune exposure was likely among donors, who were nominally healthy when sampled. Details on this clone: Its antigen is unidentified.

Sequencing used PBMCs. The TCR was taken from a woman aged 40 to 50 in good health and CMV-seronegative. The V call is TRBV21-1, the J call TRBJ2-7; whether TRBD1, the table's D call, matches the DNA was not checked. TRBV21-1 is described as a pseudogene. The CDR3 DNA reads TGTGCCAGCGGGGCAGACAGAAGCTCCTACGAGCAGTACTTC. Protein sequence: CASGADRSSYEQYF.